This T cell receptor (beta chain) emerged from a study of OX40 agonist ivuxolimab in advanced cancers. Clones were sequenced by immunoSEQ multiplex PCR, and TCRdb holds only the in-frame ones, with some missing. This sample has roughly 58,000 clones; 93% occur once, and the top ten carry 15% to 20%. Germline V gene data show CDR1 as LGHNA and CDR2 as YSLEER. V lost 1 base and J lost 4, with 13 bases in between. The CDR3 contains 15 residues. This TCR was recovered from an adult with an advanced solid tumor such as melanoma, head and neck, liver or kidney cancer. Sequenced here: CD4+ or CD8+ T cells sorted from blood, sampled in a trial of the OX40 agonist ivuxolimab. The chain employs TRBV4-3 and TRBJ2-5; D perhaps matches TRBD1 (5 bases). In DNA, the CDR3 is TGCGCCAGCAGCCAAGGATCAGGGTTGCGAGAGACCCAGTACTTC. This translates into CASSQGSGLRETQYF.